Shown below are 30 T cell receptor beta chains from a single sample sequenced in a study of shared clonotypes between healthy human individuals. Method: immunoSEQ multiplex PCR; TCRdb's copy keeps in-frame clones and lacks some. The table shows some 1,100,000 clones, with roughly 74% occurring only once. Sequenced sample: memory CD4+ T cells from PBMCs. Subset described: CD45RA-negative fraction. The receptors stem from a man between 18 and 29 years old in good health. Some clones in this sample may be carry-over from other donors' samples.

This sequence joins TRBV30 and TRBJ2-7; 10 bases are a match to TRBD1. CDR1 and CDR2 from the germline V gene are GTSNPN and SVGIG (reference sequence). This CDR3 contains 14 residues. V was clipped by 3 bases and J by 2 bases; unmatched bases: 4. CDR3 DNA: TGTGCCTGGAGACCGGGACAGGGGACCTACGAGCAGTACTTC. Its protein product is CAWRPGQGTYEQYF.

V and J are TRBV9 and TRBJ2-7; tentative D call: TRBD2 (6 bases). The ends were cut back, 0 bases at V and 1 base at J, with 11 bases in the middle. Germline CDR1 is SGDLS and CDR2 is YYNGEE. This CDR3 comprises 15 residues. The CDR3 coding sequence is TGTGCCAGCAGCGTAGGGCGGGATGATTCCTACGAGCAGTACTTC. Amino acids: CASSVGRDDSYEQYF.

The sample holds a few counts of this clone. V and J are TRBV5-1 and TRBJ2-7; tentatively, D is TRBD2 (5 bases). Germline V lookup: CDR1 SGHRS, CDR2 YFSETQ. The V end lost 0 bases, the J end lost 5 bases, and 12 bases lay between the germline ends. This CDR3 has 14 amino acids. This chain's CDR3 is CASSLESSGHEQYF. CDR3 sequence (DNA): TGCGCCAGCAGCTTGGAATCGAGCGGACACGAGCAGTACTTC.

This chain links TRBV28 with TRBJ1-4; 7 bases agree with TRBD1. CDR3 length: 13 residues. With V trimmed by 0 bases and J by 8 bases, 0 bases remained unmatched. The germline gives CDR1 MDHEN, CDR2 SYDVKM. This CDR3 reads CASSLWTGEKLFF. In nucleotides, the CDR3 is TGTGCCAGCAGTTTATGGACAGGGGAAAAACTGTTTTTT.

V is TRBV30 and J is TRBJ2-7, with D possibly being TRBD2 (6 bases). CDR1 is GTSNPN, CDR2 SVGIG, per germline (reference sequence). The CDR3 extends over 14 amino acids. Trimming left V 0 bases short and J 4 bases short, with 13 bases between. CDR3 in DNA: TGTGCCTGGAGTGTATGGGGCGGGACTTACGAGCAGTACTTC. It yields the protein CAWSVWGGTYEQYF. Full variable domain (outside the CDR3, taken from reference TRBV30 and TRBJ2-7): SQTIHQWPATLVQPVGSPLSLECTVEGTSNPNLYWYRQAAGRGLQLLFYSVGIGQISSEVPQNLSASRPQDRQFILSSKKLLLSDSGFYLCAWSVWGGTYEQYFGPGTRLTVT.

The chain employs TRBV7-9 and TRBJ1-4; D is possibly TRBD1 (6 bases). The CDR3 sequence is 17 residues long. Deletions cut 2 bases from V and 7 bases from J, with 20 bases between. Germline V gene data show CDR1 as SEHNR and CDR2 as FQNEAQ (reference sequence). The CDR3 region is CASSLPQLGGPFEKLFF. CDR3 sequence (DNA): TGTGCCAGCAGCTTACCCCAGTTGGGGGGCCCTTTTGAAAAACTGTTTTTT.

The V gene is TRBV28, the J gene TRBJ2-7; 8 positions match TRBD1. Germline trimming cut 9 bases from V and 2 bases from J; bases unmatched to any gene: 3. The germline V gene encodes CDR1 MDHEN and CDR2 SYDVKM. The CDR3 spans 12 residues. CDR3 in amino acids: CASHRGAYEQYF. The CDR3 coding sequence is TGTGCCAGTCACAGGGGGGCCTACGAGCAGTACTTC.

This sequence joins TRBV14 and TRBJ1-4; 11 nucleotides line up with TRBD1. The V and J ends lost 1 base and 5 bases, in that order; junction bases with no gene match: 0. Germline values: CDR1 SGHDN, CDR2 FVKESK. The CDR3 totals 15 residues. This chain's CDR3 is CASSQGDRGNEKLFF. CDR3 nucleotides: TGTGCCAGCAGCCAAGGGGACAGGGGGAATGAAAAACTGTTTTTT.

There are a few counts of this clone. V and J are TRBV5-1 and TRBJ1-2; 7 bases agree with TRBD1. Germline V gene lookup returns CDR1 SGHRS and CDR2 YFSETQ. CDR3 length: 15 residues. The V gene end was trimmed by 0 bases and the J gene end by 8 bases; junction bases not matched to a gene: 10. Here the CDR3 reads CASSLGTGPPGGYTF. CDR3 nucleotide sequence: TGCGCCAGCAGCTTGGGGACAGGTCCCCCGGGAGGCTACACCTTC.

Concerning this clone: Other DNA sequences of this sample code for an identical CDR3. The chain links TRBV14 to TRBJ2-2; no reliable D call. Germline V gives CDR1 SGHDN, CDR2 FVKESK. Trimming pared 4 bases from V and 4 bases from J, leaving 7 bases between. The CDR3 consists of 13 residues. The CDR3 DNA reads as TGTGCCAGCAGCCCCCGGGTCACCGGGGAGCTGTTTTTT. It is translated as CASSPRVTGELFF. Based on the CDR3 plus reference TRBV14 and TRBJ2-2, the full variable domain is EAGVTQFPSHSVIEKGQTVTLRCDPISGHDNLYWYRRVMGKEIKFLLHFVKESKQDESGMPNNRFLAERTGGTYSTLKVQPAELEDSGVYFCASSPRVTGELFFGEGSRLTVL.

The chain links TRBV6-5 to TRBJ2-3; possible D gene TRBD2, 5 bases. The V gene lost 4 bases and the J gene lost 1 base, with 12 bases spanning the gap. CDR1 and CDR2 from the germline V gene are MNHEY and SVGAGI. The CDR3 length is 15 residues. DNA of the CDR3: TGTGCCAGCAGTTCAAACCGGGATCGCACAGATACGCAGTATTTT. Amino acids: CASSSNRDRTDTQYF.

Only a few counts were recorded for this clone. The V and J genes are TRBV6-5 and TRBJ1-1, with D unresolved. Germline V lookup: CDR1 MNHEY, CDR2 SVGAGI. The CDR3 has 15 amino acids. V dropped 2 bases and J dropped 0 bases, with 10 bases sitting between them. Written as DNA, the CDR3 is TGTGCCAGCAGTTACGGCGGAAACATGAACACTGAAGCTTTCTTT. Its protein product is CASSYGGNMNTEAFF.

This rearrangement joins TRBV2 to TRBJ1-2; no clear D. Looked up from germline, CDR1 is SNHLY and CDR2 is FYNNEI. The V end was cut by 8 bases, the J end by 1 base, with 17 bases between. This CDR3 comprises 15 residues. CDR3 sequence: CASEVGPGINYGYTF. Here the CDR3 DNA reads TGTGCCAGCGAGGTCGGGCCGGGAATTAACTATGGCTACACCTTC.

Written as DNA, the CDR3 is TGTGCCACCCAGGACAGGGGGCATGGCTACACCTTC. Translation: CATQDRGHGYTF. The rearrangement links TRBV19 to TRBJ1-2; 11 positions agree with TRBD1. Unmatched junction bases numbered 4, after V lost 10 bases and J lost 6 bases. CDR1 and CDR2 (germline): LNHDA, SQIVND (reference sequence). CDR3 length: 12 amino acids.

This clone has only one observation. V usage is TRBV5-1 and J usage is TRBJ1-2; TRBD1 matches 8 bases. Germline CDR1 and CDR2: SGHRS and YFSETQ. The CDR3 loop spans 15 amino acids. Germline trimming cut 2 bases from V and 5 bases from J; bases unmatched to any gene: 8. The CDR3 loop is CASSFDGQGAYGYTF. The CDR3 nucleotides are TGCGCCAGCAGCTTTGACGGACAGGGCGCTTATGGCTACACCTTC.

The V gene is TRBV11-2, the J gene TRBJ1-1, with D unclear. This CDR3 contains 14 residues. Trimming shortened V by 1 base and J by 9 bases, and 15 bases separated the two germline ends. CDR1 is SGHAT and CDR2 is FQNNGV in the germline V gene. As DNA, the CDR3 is TGTGCCAGCAGCTTAGGTGCCGGACCAGGAAAAGCTTTCTTT. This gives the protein CASSLGAGPGKAFF.

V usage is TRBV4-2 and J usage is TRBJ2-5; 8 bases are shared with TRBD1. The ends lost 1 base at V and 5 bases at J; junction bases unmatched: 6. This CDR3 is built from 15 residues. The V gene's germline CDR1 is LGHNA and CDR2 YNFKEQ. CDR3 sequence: CASSQGARGPETQYF. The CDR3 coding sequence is TGTGCCAGCAGCCAAGGTGCCAGGGGGCCGGAGACCCAGTACTTC.

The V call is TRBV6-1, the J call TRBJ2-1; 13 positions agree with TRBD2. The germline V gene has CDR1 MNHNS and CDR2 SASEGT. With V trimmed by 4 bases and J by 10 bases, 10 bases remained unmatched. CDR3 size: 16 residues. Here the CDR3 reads CASSARWTSGGGEQFF. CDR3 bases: TGTGCCAGCAGTGCTCGGTGGACTAGCGGGGGCGGGGAGCAGTTCTTC.

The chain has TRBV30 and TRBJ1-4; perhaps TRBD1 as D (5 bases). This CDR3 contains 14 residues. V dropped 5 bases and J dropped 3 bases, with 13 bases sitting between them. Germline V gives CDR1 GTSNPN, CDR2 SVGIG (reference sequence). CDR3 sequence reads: CAWSRGAANEKLFF. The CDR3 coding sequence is TGTGCCTGGTCACGGGGCGCGGCTAATGAAAAACTGTTTTTT.

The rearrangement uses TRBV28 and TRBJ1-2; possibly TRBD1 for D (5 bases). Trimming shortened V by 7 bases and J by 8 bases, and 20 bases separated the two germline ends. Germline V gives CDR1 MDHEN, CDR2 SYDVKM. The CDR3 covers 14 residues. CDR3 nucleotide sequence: TGTGCCAGCACCAAAGGGGCACGGGGGATCGGCTACACCTTC. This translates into CASTKGARGIGYTF.

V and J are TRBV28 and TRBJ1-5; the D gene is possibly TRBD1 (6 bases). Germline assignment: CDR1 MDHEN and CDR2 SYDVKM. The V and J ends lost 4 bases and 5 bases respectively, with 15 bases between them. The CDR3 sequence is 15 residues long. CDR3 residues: CASSSGGGWDQPQHF. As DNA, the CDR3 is TGTGCCAGCAGTTCCGGAGGGGGATGGGATCAGCCCCAGCATTTT.

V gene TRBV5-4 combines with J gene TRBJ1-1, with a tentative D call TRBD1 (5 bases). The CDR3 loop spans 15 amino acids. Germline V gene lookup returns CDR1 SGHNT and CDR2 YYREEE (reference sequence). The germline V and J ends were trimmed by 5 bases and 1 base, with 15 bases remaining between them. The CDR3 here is CASSSGTTGNTEAFF. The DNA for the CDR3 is TGTGCCAGCAGTTCAGGGACGACGGGGAACACTGAAGCTTTCTTT.

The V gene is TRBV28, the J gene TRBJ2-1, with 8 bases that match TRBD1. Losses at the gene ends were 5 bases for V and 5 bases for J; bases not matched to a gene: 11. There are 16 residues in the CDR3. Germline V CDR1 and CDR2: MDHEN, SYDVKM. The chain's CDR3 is CASSAPYTGGNNEQFF. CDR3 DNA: TGTGCCAGCAGTGCACCGTATACAGGGGGAAACAATGAGCAGTTCTTC.

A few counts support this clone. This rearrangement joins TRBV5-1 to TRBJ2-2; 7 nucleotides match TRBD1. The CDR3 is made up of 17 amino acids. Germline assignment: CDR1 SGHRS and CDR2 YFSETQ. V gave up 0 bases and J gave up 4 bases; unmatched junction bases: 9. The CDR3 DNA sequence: TGCGCCAGCAGCTTGGCCGAGACAGGGTGGGTCACCGGGGAGCTGTTTTTT. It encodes CASSLAETGWVTGELFF.

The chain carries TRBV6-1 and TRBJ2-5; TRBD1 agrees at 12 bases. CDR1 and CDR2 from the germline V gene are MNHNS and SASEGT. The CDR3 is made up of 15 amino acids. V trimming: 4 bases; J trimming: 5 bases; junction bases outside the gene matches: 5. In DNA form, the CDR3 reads TGTGCCAGCAGTGGTTGGGACAGGGGGCCCGAGACCCAGTACTTC. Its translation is CASSGWDRGPETQYF.

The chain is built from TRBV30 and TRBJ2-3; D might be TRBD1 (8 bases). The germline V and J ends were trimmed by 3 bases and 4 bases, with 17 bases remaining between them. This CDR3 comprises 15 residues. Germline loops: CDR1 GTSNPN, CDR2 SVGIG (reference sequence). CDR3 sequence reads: CAWSETGGGADTQYF. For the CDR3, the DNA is TGTGCCTGGAGCGAAACAGGGGGGGGAGCAGATACGCAGTATTTT.

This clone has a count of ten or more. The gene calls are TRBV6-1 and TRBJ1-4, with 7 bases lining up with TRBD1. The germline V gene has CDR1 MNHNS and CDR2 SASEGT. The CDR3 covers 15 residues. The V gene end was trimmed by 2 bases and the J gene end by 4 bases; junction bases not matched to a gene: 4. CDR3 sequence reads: CASSETGVVNEKLFF. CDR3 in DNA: TGTGCCAGCAGTGAAACAGGGGTGGTTAATGAAAAACTGTTTTTT.

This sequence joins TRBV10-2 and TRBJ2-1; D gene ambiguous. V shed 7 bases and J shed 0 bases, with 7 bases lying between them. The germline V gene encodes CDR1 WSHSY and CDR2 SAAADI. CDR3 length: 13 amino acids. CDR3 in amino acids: CASKENSYNEQFF. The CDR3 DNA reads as TGCGCCAGCAAAGAGAACTCCTACAATGAGCAGTTCTTC.

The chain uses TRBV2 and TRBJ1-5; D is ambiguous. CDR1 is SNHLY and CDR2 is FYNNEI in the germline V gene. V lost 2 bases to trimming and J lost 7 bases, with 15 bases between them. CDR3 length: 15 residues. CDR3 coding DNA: TGTGCCAGCAGTGAATGGGGAGGAAACAGACAGCCCCAGCATTTT. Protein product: CASSEWGGNRQPQHF.

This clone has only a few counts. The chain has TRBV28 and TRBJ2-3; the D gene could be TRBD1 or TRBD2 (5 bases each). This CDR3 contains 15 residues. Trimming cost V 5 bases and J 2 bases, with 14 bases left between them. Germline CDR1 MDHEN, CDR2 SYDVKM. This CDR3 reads CASSPPGPVTDTQYF. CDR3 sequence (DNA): TGTGCCAGCAGTCCCCCGGGACCTGTCACAGATACGCAGTATTTT.